Below, one TCR beta chain is given with its context. This record belongs to a study of Graves' ophthalmopathy and Graves' hyperthyroidism. The V gene's germline CDR1 is SGHAT and CDR2 FQNNGV. V shed 4 bases, J shed 4 bases, and the junction held 9 bases outside the gene matches. The CDR3 sequence is 16 residues long. TCR beta CDR3 amplification used RNA transcripts. A first-round RT-PCR used HTBI primers, followed by a second-round multiplex PCR. TCRdb re-called the multiplex PCR reads with MiXCR, one entry per CDR3 protein. The data contain around 470,000 distinct CDR3 sequences, approximately 15% of them seen just once; the ten biggest clones take up roughly 9.8%.

The V call is TRBV11-2, the J call TRBJ2-5, with TRBD1 matching over 10 bases. The clonotype comes from a woman between 25 and 40 years old with Graves' ophthalmopathy. The specimen sequenced was blood. The CDR3 DNA sequence: TGTGCCAGCAGCTCCAGCAACCGGGACAGGGGAGAGACCCAGTACTTC. Encoded protein: CASSSSNRDRGETQYF.